The 2 T cell receptor beta chains below were found in one sample sequenced in a study of T cell responses to AZD1222 COVID-19 vaccine. Generated by immunoSEQ multiplex PCR, the TCRdb table keeps only in-frame clones and is missing some. This sample has roughly 120,000 clones, with 80% to 95% found just once. Sample: peripheral blood, taken 28 days after the second dose of the MenACWY control vaccine. These receptor sequences come from an adult who received the MenACWY meningococcal vaccine as a control.

The gene calls are TRBV14 and TRBJ2-7; unclear D gene. V lost 0 bases, J lost 5 bases, and 20 bases lay in between. Germline-derived CDR1 and CDR2 are SGHDN and FVKESK. This CDR3 is 17 amino acids long. The CDR3 region has the DNA TGTGCCAGCAGCCAAGAGTTTGGCAGATCGGTGCCGCACGAGCAGTACTTC. This encodes CASSQEFGRSVPHEQYF. Filled out from reference TRBV14 and TRBJ2-7, the complete variable domain reads EAGVTQFPSHSVIEKGQTVTLRCDPISGHDNLYWYRRVMGKEIKFLLHFVKESKQDESGMPNNRFLAERTGGTYSTLKVQPAELEDSGVYFCASSQEFGRSVPHEQYFGPGTRLTVT.

The V and J genes are TRBV9 and TRBJ2-5; D is perhaps TRBD2 (6 bases). CDR1 is SGDLS, CDR2 YYNGEE, per germline. The CDR3 consists of 15 residues. The V end was cut by 4 bases, the J end by 1 base, with 14 bases between. CDR3 residues: CASSQSTGLQETQYF. The CDR3 region has the DNA TGTGCCAGCAGCCAATCAACGGGACTCCAAGAGACCCAGTACTTC.